This T cell receptor beta chain comes out of a study of shared clonotypes between healthy human individuals. On the study more broadly: Sampling drew on donors who were a couple of women and a few men aged 18 to 49. Study results and caveats: Some naive CD4 clonotypes, about 5.5%, turned up in common across several donors.

On this clone itself: Its antigen is currently unknown.

The V gene's germline CDR1 is MDHEN and CDR2 SYDVKM. The CDR3 contains 15 residues. The V end was cut by 5 bases, the J end by 8 bases, with 18 bases between. Every donor was a Caucasian adult from Nashville, Tennessee. Study processing details: ImmunoSEQ junction-only sequences lacked quality scores, so their filtering differed. Generated by immunoSEQ multiplex PCR, the TCRdb table keeps only in-frame clones and is missing some. V and J calls and clone size come straight from that table; D and trimming were deduced from the DNA. The profile covers about 690,000 clones, with less than 95% appearing a single time and less than 40% taken by the ten largest.

The sequenced material came from memory CD8+ T cells from PBMCs. Subset: CD45RO+ cells pooled with CCR7-negative TemRA cells. The chain combines TRBV28 with TRBJ1-4; D is uncertain. The clonotype comes from a man younger than 30 in good health. Some clones in this sample may be carry-over from other donors' samples. CDR3 in DNA: TGTGCCAGCAGTCCCCCCGGGGTAATCGGGGAAAAACTGTTTTTT. It encodes CASSPPGVIGEKLFF.